This TCR beta chain was identified in a study of blood T cell repertoires in COVID-19. As for the study in general: Nucleic acid was either cDNA or gDNA, and it came from T cells, B-cell-depleted T cells, or PBMCs.

In the study's own analysis: Nucleated cell number was recorded as an estimate derived from reference gene primer amplification. Sequencing used immunoSEQ multiplex PCR; TCRdb keeps in-frame clones, though not all of them. That table furnishes V, J and clone size, whereas the DNA furnished D and trimming. The sample comprises approximately 430,000 clones, 86% of which are singletons, and 1.4% to 1.5% rests with the top ten. CDR1 is PRHDT, CDR2 FYEKMQ, per germline (reference sequence). The CDR3 contains 16 residues. Trimming stripped 5 bases from V and 1 base from J, with 14 bases between. J is TRBJ1-4 and V is TRBV13; no clear D gene. Source material: peripheral blood. The clonotype was recovered from a woman aged 25-40 years with active or convalescent COVID-19. In DNA form, the CDR3 reads TGTGCCAGCAGCCTGGACTGTATCGGAACTAATGAAAAACTGTTTTTT. Translating gives CASSLDCIGTNEKLFF.